This TCR beta chain originates from a study of blood T cell repertoires in COVID-19. Germline CDR1 is MDHEN and CDR2 is SYDVKM. The V and J ends lost 3 bases and 7 bases, in that order; junction bases with no gene match: 2. The CDR3 has 13 residues. Assay used: immunoSEQ multiplex PCR; TCRdb lists only in-frame clones, some missing. There are 200,000 to 250,000 clones in the sample; around 90% occur only once, and about 6% lies in the top ten. Sequencing was performed on PBMCs or T cells enriched from blood (not recorded which). This chain connects TRBV28 to TRBJ2-1; the match to TRBD2 covers 8 bases. The sequence came from a woman in her 30s with acute COVID-19. CDR3 protein: CASSFSGTNEQFF. The CDR3 DNA is TGTGCCAGCAGTTTTAGCGGGACTAATGAGCAGTTCTTC. The entire variable domain, with the rest obtained from reference TRBV28 and TRBJ2-1, is as follows: DVKVTQSSRYLVKRTGEKVFLECVQDMDHENMFWYRQDPGLGLRLIYFSYDVKMKEKGDIPEGYSVSREKKERFSLILESASTNQTSMYLCASSFSGTNEQFFGPGTRLTVL.